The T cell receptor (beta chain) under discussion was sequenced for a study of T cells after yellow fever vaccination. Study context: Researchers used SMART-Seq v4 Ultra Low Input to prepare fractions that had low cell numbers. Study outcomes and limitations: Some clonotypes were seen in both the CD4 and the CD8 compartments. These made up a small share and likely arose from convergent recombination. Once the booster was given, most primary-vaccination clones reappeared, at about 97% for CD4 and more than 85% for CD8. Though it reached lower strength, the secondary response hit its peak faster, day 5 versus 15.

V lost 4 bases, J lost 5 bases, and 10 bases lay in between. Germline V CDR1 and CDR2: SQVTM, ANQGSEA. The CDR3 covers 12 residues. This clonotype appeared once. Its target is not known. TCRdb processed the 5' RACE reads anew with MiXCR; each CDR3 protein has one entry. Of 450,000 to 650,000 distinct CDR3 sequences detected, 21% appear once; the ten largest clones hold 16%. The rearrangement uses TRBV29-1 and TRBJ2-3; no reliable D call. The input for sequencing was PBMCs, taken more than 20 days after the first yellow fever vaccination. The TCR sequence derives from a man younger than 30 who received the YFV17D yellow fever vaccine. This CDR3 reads CSVAIAVDTQYF. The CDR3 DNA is TGCAGCGTTGCCATCGCGGTAGATACGCAGTATTTT.